This T cell receptor beta chain was obtained from a study of cytomegalovirus exposure and HLA in healthy donors. Study-level findings and limits: In vitro checks showed that a few CMV-associated chains really do target CMV antigens. Published work reported that the classifier diagnosed cytomegalovirus status with high specificity and sensitivity.

The assay was immunoSEQ multiplex PCR, and TCRdb's table has in-frame clones only and misses some. The sample consists of 150,000 to 180,000 clones, approximately 86% of them appearing once. Notes on this clone: Its antigen is as yet unknown.

The V segment lost 6 bases and the J segment 0 bases; nucleotides outside the gene matches: 9. CDR3 size: 16 residues. Germline CDR1 and CDR2: SGHRS and YFSETQ. This receptor was identified in a human donor in good health. The sample consisted of PBMCs. V and J are TRBV5-1 and TRBJ2-1; 7 bases line up with TRBD1. The CDR3 region is CASTAGTVDSYNEQFF. Here the CDR3 DNA reads TGCGCCAGCACCGCCGGGACAGTAGACTCCTACAATGAGCAGTTCTTC.